This T cell receptor beta chain was identified in a study of cytomegalovirus exposure and HLA in healthy donors. This table comes from immunoSEQ multiplex PCR, and its TCRdb copy is limited to in-frame clones, with some not included. The sample lists over 200,000 clones, about 86% occurring once. This clone turned up a few times. Its antigen remains unidentified. Study-wide findings and caveats: The CMV antigen specificity of a few CMV-associated chains was confirmed through in vitro analysis. Reports described diagnosis of cytomegalovirus status by the classifier as highly specific and sensitive. The investigators catalogued 150 to 200 TCR beta chains as cytomegalovirus-associated.

Deletions cut 2 bases from V and 0 bases from J, with 5 bases between. CDR1 is MNHEY, CDR2 SVGAGI, per germline. This CDR3 spans 13 amino acids. The donors formed part of the approximately 130-subject validation cohort, distinct from the approximately 640-subject first cohort. The sample was PBMCs. This clonotype was obtained from a woman aged 18 to 35 in good health and CMV-seronegative. J is TRBJ2-7 and V is TRBV6-5, with D unclear. In DNA, the CDR3 is TGTGCCAGCAGTTACGGAGTCTCCTACGAGCAGTACTTC. Amino acid sequence: CASSYGVSYEQYF.